This TCR beta chain was retrieved from a study of tissue T cells after allogeneic stem cell transplantation. Study-wide context: Tissue samples with histologically apparent lymphocytes on H&E review were prioritized for sequencing.

V was pared by 6 bases and J by 5 bases, with 7 bases of the junction left unmatched. The germline V gene has CDR1 KGHDR and CDR2 SFDVKD. This CDR3 has 14 residues. TCRdb keeps only in-frame clones here, not all; method: immunoSEQ multiplex PCR. The sample carries about 3,900 clones, just under 75% recorded once. A word on this clone: The antigen remains undetermined.

Study-level points and caveats: In patients and mice, blood and spleen missed much of tissue repertoire. The study did not identify alloreactive or antigen-specific tissue TCRs, and some clones might be persisting host cells. Anatomically similar tissues had similar TCR repertoires within each patient.

This chain uses TRBV24-1 with TRBJ2-5; 8 bases are a match to TRBD2. The starting material was left colon tissue, obtained at autopsy. This TCR was sampled from a woman between 18 and 50 years old with breast cancer. CDR3 sequence reads: CATSPAGGRETQYF. CDR3 bases: TGTGCCACCAGTCCCGCGGGGGGAAGGGAGACCCAGTACTTC.